The text below deals with one T cell receptor beta chain. This table comes from immunoSEQ multiplex PCR, and its TCRdb copy is limited to in-frame clones, with some not included. Of 95,000 to 100,000 clones in the sample, 75% to 95% were seen once. CDR3 length: 14 amino acids. With 3 bases removed from V and 5 bases from J, the gap between germline ends came to 11 bases. Germline V gives CDR1 MNHEY, CDR2 SMNVEV (reference sequence). The sample comes from a study of T cell changes during pregnancy in multiple sclerosis. Sequenced here: peripheral blood, sampled in the second trimester of pregnancy. The sequence came from a female donor with multiple sclerosis, enrolled in a pregnancy study. The V gene is TRBV27, the J gene TRBJ2-1; weak D call: TRBD2 (6 bases). The CDR3 is CASSFGSGDNEQFF. The CDR3 region has the DNA TGTGCCAGCAGTTTTGGTAGCGGAGACAATGAGCAGTTCTTC.